The clone carrying this T cell receptor beta chain has more than one count but fewer than ten. The data originate from a study of early T cells in non-severe SARS-CoV-2 infection. CDR1 is SGHVS, CDR2 FNYEAQ, per germline. The CDR3 is made up of 14 amino acids. The ends were cut back, 2 bases at V and 4 bases at J, with 9 bases in the middle. TCRdb reprocessed the 5' RACE reads via MiXCR and lists one record per CDR3 protein. The sample consists of about 59,000 distinct CDR3 sequences, 13% of them appearing once. Sequenced material: whole blood, taken at baseline. This clonotype originated in an adult who was a healthcare worker with PCR-confirmed SARS-CoV-2 infection or an uninfected control (not recorded which). The J gene is TRBJ2-1, the V gene TRBV7-6; either TRBD1 or TRBD2 may supply D (5 bases each). The CDR3 nucleotides read TGTGCCAGCAGCTTACGAGGGGTGTACAATGAGCAGTTCTTC. Amino acids: CASSLRGVYNEQFF. The whole variable domain, filled in from reference TRBV7-6 and TRBJ2-1, reads GAGVSQSPRYKVTKRGQDVALRCDPISGHVSLYWYRQALGQGPEFLTYFNYEAQQDKSGLPNDRFSAERPEGSISTLTIQRTEQRDSAMYRCASSLRGVYNEQFFGPGTRLTVL.